Sequencing of this T cell receptor (beta chain) was carried out in a study of T-cell memory formation after mild COVID-19. Study as a whole: TCR clusters largely stayed donor specific.

Germline loops: CDR1 SNHLY, CDR2 FYNNEI. With 8 bases removed from V and 7 bases from J, the gap between germline ends came to 15 bases. The CDR3 totals 13 residues. TCRdb independently ran MiXCR on the 5' RACE reads; one entry per CDR3 protein. Of approximately 210,000 distinct CDR3 sequences listed, about 10% are singletons. This clonotype was counted many times. Its antigen remains unidentified. General study results and limits: Later expanders leaned CD4+, whereas day 15 to 85 contracting clones were balanced CD4/CD8. Second-wave clones with a day 37 peak had unconfirmed SARS-CoV-2 specificity.

What was sequenced was PBMCs or a T cell subset sorted from them (not recorded which). This chain links TRBV2 with TRBJ2-4; a weak D match, TRBD1 (7 bases). This sequence was found in a man younger than 35 who had mild COVID-19 (a few samples of this study predate the infection). Cell type and time point are not known. The CDR3 DNA sequence: TGTGCCAGCGGGCTGGCAGGGGGGAACATTCAGTACTTC. Protein product: CASGLAGGNIQYF.